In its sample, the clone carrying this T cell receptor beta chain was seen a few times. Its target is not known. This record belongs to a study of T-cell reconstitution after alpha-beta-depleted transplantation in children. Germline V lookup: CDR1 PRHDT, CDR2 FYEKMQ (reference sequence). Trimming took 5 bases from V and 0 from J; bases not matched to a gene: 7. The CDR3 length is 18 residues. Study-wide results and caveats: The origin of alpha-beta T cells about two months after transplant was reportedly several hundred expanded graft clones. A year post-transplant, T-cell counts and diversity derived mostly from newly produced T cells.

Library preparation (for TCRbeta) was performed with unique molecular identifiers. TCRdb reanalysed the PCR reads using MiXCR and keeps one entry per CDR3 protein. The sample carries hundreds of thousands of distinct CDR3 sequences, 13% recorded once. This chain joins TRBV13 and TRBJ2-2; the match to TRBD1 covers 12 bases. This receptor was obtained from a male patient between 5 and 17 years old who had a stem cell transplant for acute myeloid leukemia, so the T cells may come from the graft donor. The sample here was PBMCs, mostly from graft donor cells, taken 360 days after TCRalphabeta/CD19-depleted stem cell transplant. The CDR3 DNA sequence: TGTGCCAGCAGCATACGCCGGGACAGGGGGCCGAACACCGGGGAGCTGTTTTTT. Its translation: CASSIRRDRGPNTGELFF.